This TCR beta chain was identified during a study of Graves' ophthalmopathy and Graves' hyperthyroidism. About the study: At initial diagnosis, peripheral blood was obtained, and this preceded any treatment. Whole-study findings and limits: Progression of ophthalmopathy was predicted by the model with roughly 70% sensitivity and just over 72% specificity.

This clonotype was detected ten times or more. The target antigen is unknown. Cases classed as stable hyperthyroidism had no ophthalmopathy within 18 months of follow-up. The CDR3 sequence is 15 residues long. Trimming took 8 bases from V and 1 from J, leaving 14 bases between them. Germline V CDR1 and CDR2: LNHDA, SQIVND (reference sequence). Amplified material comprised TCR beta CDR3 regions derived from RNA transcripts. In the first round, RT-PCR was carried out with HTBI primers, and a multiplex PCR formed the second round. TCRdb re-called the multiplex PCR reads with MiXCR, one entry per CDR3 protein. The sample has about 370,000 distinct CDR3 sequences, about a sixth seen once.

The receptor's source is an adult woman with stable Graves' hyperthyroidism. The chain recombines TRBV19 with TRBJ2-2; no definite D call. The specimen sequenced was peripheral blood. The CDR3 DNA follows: TGTGCCAGTGGGGTGGGTGGTAGGAACACCGGGGAGCTGTTTTTT. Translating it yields CASGVGGRNTGELFF.